This T cell receptor beta chain was retrieved from a study of blood T cell repertoires in COVID-19. Study overall: Samples taken during acute and convalescent COVID-19 were collected in the United States, Italy and Spain. T cells, B-cell-depleted T cells, or PBMCs supplied cDNA or gDNA.

The CDR3 runs to 14 residues. V shed 3 bases and J shed 5 bases, with 14 bases lying between them. From germline, CDR1 is MDHEN and CDR2 SYDVKM. This clone was observed a single time. Per the study methods: Amplified reference gene primers provided the basis for estimating nucleated cell counts. TCRdb keeps only in-frame clones here, not all; method: immunoSEQ multiplex PCR. V and J calls and clone size are given by that table; D and trimming were obtained from the DNA. The sample includes 350,000 to 550,000 clones, about 89% of them seen just once. The sequencing input was peripheral blood. This receptor was obtained from a woman under 40 with acute or convalescent COVID-19. The chain is built from TRBV28 and TRBJ2-7; unclear D gene. The CDR3 loop reads CASSFPARRHEQYF. The DNA of the CDR3 is TGTGCCAGCAGTTTCCCCGCCCGCAGGCACGAGCAGTACTTC.